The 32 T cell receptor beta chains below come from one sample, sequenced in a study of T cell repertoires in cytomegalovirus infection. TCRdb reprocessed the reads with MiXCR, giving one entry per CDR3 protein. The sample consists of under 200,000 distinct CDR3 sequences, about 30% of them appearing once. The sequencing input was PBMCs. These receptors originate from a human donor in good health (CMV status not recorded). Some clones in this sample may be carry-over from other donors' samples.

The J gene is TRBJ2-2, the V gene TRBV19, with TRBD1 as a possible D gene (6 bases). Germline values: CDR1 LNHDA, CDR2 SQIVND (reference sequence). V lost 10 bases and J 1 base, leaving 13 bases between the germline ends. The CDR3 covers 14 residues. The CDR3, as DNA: TGTGCCACCTTGGGCAGGGGGAACACCGGGGAGCTGTTTTTT. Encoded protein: CATLGRGNTGELFF.

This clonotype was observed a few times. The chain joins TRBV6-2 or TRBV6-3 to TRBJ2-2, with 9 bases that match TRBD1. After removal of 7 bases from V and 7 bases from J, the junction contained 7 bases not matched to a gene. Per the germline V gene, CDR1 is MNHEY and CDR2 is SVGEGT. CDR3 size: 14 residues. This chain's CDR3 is CASNLQGADGELFF. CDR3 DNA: TGTGCCAGCAACCTACAGGGGGCCGACGGGGAGCTGTTTTTT.

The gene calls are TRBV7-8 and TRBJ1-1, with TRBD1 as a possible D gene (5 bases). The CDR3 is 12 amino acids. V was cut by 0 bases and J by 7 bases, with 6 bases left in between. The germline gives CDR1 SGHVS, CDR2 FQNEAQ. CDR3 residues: CASSLATDEAFF. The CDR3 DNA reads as TGTGCCAGCAGCTTAGCGACAGATGAAGCTTTCTTT.

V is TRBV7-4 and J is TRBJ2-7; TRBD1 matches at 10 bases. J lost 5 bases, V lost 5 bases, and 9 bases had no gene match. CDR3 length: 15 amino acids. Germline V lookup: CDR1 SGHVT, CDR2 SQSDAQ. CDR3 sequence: CASSATDRGLDEQYF. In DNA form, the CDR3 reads TGTGCCAGCAGCGCCACTGACAGGGGGCTTGACGAGCAGTACTTC.

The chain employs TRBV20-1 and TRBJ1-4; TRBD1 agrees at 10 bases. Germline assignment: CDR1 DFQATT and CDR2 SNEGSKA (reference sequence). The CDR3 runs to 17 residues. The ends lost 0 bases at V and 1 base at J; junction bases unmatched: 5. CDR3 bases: TGCAGTGCTAGAGATCGACAGGGGGCAGGAACTAATGAAAAACTGTTTTTT. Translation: CSARDRQGAGTNEKLFF.

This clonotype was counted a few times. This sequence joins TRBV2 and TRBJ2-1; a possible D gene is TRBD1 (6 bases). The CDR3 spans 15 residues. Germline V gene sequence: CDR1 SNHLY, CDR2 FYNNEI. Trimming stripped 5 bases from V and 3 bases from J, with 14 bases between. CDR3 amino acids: CASSSPGAGYNEQFF. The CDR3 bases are TGTGCCAGCAGTTCCCCAGGGGCTGGCTACAATGAGCAGTTCTTC.

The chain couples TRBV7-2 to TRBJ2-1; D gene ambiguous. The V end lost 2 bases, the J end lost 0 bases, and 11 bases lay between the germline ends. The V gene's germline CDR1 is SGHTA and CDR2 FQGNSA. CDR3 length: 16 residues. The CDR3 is CASSLNHVSSYNEQFF. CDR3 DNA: TGTGCCAGCAGCTTAAATCACGTGAGCTCCTACAATGAGCAGTTCTTC.

The CDR3 region is CASRRVKGPIDSPLHF. Written as DNA, the CDR3 is TGTGCCAGCAGGAGGGTTAAGGGACCGATTGATTCACCCCTCCACTTT. The chain is built from TRBV19 and TRBJ1-6; tentative D call: TRBD1 (5 bases). Germline CDR1 LNHDA, CDR2 SQIVND (reference sequence). The CDR3 is 16 amino acids. V was trimmed by 9 bases and J by 8 bases, leaving 23 bases between them.

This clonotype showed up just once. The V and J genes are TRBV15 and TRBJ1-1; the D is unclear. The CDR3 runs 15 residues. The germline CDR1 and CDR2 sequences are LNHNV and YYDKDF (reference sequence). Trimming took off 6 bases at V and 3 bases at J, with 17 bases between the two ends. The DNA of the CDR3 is TGTGCCACCAGTCGGGGAGGGCTCGACGACACTGAAGCTTTCTTT. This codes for CATSRGGLDDTEAFF.

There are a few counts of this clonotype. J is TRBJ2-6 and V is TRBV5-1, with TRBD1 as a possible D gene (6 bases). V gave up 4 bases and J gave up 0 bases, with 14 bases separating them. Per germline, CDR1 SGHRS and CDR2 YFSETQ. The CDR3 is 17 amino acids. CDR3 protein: CASSVSGTNSGANVLTF. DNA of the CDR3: TGCGCCAGCAGCGTTTCCGGGACAAACTCTGGGGCCAACGTCCTGACTTTC.

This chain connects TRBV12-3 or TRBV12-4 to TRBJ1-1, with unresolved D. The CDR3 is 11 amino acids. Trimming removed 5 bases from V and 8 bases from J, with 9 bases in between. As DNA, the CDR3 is TGTGCCAGCAGTGCCGCACTGGAAGCTTTCTTT. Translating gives CASSAALEAFF.

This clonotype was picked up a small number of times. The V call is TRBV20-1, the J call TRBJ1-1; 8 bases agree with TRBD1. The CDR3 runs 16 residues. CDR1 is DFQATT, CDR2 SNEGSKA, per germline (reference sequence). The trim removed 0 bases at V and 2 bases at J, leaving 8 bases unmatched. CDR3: CSARDPMTGDNTEAFF. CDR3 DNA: TGCAGTGCTAGAGATCCTATGACAGGGGATAACACTGAAGCTTTCTTT.

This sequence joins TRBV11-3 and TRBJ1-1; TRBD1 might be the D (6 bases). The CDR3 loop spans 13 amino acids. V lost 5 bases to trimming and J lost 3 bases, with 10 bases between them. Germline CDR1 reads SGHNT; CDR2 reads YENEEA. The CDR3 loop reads CASSRDKDTEAFF. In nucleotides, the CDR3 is TGTGCCAGCAGCCGGGACAAAGACACTGAAGCTTTCTTT.

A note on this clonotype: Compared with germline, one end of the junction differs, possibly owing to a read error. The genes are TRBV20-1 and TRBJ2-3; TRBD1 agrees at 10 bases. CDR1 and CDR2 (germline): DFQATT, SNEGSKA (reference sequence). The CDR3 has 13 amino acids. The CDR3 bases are TGCAGTGCTCAGGCGGGACAGGGGCCGCCCCGGAATTTT. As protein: CSAQAGQGPPRNF.

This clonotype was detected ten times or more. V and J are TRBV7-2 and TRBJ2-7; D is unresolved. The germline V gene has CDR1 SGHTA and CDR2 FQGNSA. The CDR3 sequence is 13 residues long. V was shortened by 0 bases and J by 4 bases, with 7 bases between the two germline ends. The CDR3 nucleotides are TGTGCCAGCAGCTTAGCGTTAGGGTACGAGCAGTACTTC. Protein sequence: CASSLALGYEQYF.

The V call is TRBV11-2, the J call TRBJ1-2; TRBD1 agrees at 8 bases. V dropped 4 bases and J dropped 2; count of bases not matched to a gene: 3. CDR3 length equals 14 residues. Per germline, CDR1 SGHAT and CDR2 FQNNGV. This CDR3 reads CASSSSGGNYGYTF. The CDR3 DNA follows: TGTGCCAGCAGCTCTTCAGGGGGCAACTATGGCTACACCTTC.

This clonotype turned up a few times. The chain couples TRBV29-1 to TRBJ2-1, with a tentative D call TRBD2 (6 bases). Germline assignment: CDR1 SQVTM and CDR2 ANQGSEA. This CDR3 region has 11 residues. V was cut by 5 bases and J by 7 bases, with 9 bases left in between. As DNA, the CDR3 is TGCAGCGTTTGGGGGGAGAATGAGCAGTTCTTC. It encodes CSVWGENEQFF.

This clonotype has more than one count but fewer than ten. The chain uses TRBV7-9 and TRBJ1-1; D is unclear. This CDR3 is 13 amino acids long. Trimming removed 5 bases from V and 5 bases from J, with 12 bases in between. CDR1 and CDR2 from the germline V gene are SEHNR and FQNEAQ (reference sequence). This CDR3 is CASSPAGVTEAFF. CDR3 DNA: TGTGCCAGCAGCCCCGCGGGAGTAACTGAAGCTTTCTTT.

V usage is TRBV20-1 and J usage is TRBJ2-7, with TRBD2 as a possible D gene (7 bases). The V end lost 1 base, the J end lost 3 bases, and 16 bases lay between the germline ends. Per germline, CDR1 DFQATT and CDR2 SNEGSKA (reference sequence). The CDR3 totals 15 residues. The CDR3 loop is CSARGEAGAYYEQYF. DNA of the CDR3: TGCAGTGCTAGAGGGGAGGCGGGGGCTTACTACGAGCAGTACTTC.

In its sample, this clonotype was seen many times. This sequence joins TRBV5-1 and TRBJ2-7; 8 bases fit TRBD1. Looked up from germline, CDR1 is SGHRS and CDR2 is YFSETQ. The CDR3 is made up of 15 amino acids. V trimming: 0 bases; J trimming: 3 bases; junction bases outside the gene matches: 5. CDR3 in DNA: TGCGCCAGCAGCTTGGTACCCGGACAGGGCTACGAGCAGTACTTC. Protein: CASSLVPGQGYEQYF.

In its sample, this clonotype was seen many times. The CDR3 is CASSFNGQARDSQYF. CDR3 in DNA: TGTGCCAGCAGCTTTAATGGACAGGCGAGAGACTCCCAGTACTTC. The chain recombines TRBV11-2 with TRBJ2-5; TRBD1 matches at 7 bases. The CDR3 has 15 amino acids. Germline V gives CDR1 SGHAT, CDR2 FQNNGV. With 3 bases clipped from V and 9 bases from J, the junction kept 13 bases outside the gene matches.

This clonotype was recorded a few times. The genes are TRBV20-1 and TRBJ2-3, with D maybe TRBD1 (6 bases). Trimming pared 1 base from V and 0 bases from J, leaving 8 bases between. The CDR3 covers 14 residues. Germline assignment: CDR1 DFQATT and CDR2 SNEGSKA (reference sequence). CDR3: CSARADRSTDTQYF. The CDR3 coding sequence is TGCAGTGCTAGAGCAGACAGGAGCACAGATACGCAGTATTTT.

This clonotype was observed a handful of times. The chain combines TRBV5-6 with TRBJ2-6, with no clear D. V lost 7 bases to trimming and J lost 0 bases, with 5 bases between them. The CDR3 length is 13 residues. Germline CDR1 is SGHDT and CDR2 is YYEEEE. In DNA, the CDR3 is TGTGCCAGCGGCTACTCTGGGGCCAACGTCCTGACTTTC. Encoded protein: CASGYSGANVLTF. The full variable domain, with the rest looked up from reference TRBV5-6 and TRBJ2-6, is DAGVTQSPTHLIKTRGQQVTLRCSPKSGHDTVSWYQQALGQGPQFIFQYYEEEERQRGNFPDRFSGHQFPNYSSELNVNALLLGDSALYLCASGYSGANVLTFGAGSRLTVL.

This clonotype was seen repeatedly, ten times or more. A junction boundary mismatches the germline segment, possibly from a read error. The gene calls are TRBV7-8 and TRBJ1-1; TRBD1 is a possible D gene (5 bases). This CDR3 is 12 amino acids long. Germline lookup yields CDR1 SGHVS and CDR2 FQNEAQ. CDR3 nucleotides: TGTGCCAGCAGCTTAGGCGGGGCCGATTTGAGTTTT. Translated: CASSLGGADLSF.

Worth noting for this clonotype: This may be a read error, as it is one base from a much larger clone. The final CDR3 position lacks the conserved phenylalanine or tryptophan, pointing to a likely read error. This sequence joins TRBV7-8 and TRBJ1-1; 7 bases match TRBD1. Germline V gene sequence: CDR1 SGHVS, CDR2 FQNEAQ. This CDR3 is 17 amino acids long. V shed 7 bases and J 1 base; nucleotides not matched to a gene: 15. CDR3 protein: CASNTKTTGVKNTEAFL. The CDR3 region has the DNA TGTGCCAGCAACACCAAAACCACAGGGGTAAAGAACACTGAAGCTTTCCTT.

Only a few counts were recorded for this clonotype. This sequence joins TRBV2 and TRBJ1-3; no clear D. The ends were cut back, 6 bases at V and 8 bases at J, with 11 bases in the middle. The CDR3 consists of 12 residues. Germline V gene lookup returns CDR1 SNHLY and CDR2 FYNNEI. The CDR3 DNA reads TGTGCCAGCAGCTTGAACCGTGACACCATATATTTT. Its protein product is CASSLNRDTIYF.

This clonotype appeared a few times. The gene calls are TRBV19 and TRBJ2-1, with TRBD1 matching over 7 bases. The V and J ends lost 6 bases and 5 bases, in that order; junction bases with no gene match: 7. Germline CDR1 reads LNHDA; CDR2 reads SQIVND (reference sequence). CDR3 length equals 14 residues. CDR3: CASSLRDRHNEQFF. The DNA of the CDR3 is TGTGCCAGTAGCCTCCGGGACAGACACAATGAGCAGTTCTTC.

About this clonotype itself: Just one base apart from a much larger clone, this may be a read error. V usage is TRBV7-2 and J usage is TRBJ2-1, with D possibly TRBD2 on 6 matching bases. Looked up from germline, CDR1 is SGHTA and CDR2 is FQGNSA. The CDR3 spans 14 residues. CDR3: CASSLASGHNELFF. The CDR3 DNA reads TGTGCCAGCAGCTTAGCTAGCGGCCACAATGAGCTGTTCTTC.

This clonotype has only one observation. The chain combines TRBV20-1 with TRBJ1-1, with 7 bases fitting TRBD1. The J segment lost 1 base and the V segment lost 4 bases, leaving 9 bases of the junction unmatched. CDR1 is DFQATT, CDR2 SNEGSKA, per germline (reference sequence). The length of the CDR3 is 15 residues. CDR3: CSAKGTAVWNTEAFF. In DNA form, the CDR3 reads TGCAGTGCTAAAGGGACAGCCGTATGGAACACTGAAGCTTTCTTT.

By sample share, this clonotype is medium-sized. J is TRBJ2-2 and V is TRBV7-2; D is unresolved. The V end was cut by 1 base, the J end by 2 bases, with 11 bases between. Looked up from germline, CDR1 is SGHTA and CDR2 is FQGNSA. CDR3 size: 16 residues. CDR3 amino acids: CASSLDHLANTGELFF. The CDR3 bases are TGTGCCAGCAGCTTAGATCATCTGGCTAACACCGGGGAGCTGTTTTTT.

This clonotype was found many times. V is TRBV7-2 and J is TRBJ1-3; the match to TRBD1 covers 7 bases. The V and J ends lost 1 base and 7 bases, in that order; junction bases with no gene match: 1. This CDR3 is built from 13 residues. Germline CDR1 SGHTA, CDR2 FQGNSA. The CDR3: CASSLEQGNTIYF. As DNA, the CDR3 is TGTGCCAGCAGCTTAGAACAGGGGAACACCATATATTTT. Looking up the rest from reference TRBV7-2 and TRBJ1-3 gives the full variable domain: GAGVSQSPSNKVTEKGKDVELRCDPISGHTALYWYRQSLGQGLEFLIYFQGNSAPDKSGLPSDRFSAERTGGSVSTLTIQRTQQEDSAVYLCASSLEQGNTIYFGEGSWLTVV.

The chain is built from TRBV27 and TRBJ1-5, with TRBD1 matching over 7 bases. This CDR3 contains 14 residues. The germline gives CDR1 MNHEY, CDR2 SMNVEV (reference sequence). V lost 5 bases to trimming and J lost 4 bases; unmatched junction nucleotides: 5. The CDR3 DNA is TGTGCCAGCAGTCTGCAACAGGGGAATCAGCCCCAGCATTTT. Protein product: CASSLQQGNQPQHF.